The subject of this entry is one T cell receptor beta chain. This clone showed up just once. The specificity of this receptor is unknown. The junction shows a germline mismatch at one end, possibly a read error. This sample was included in a study of Ad26.COV2.S vaccination and SARS-CoV-2 variants listed by TCRdb under 2021. Regarding the study in general: TCRbeta repertoire sequencing was used to assess the specificity and breadth of SARS-CoV-2-reactive T cell receptors after Ad26.COV2.S vaccination. A total of around 32 samples were included in the TCR-sequenced set, comprising around 19 Ad26.COV2.S vaccine recipients, 5 placebo recipients and 8 SARS-CoV-2 convalescent individuals.

TCRbeta CDR3 regions were sequenced with the immunoSEQ Assay. After extraction, genomic DNA underwent amplification by bias-controlled multiplex PCR, followed by high-throughput sequencing. The paper's data handling went like this. To quantify the absolute abundance of every unique TCRbeta CDR3 region, sequences were collapsed and filtered. T cell fraction was estimated by normalization of TCRbeta template counts to usable DNA, with usable DNA being measured through amplification of reference genes present in all nucleated cells. Repertoire TCRs were annotated as SARS-CoV-2-specific by exact matching of V gene, CDR3 amino acid sequence and J gene to a known reactive TCR set. The reference SARS-CoV-2 TCR set came from MIRA and was filtered for enrichment in COVID-19-positive ImmuneCODE repertoires, removing public or cross-reactive TCRs. Using the MIRA antigens, annotated TCRs were further analysed by specific ORF or by position within an ORF. Breadth was defined as annotated unique rearrangements over total unique productive rearrangements; depth was the summed frequency of those rearrangements. Group comparisons of TCR breadth used two-sided Wilcoxon rank-sum tests. Sourced from immuneACCESS, this table was stored by TCRdb with only in-frame sequences that have V and J called. A share of the clones is absent; for the studies checked, an unresolved V gene accounts for under half, and the remainder has no known explanation. V and J calls and clone size are those listed in that table; D and trimming were worked out from the DNA. For this sample there are more than 40,000 clones; roughly four fifths appear just once. The ten largest clones capture roughly 50% of the sample.

What this sample's time point label stands for: individuals recovered from natural SARS-CoV-2 infection. Study-wide findings and limitations: Higher spike-specific TCR breadth was observed in Ad26.COV2.S recipients than in placebo recipients (P = 0.0014). Non-spike TCR breadth was comparable between vaccine and placebo recipients, consistent with the vaccine containing only spike. Substantial breadth of spike-specific CD8+ and CD4+ T cell responses was reported after vaccination. The authors noted that the TCR breadth and depth analyses may have underestimated total T cell responses.

There are 13 amino acids in the CDR3, from cysteine to phenylalanine inclusive. The CDR3 DNA has 39 bases and is translated from base 1. The germline V gene (reference sequence) provides CDR1 LGHDT and CDR2 YNNKEL. The rearranged chain carries TRBV3-1 (or the pseudogene TRBV3-2) and TRBJ1-1; a tentative D match to TRBD1 spans 5 bases. This clonotype was sampled from a human donor who had recovered from COVID-19. The starting material was peripheral blood, obtained after recovery from COVID-19. CDR3 region: CASSQGFGTGAFF. The nucleotide sequence is TGTGCCAGCAGCCAAGGGTTCGGGACTGGAGCTTTCTTT.